This T cell receptor beta chain is drawn from a study of blood T cells in healthy people across ages. With a J-beta primer mix and a sample-barcoded 5' primer, a second PCR ran about 7 to 11 cycles. TCRdb fed the 5' RACE reads into MiXCR, producing one record per CDR3 protein. The table shows about 970,000 distinct CDR3 sequences, with approximately 50% occurring only once. V was pared by 4 bases and J by 2 bases, with 15 bases between. The germline gives CDR1 DFQATT, CDR2 SNEGSKA (reference sequence). This CDR3 is built from 15 residues. Source material: blood. The receptor was isolated from a woman aged 60-75 years in good health. The rearrangement links TRBV20-1 to TRBJ2-1; D might be TRBD2 (5 bases). This CDR3 is CSATPAEKTYNEQFF. As DNA, the CDR3 is TGCAGTGCTACCCCAGCGGAGAAAACCTACAATGAGCAGTTCTTC.